Below, one TCR beta chain is given with its context. The clone's antigen remains unknown. No much larger clone exists at a distance of one base, and base qualities are not known. These data originate in a study of cytotoxic CD8 clonotypes in ibrutinib-treated CLL (dated by TCRdb to 2020 to 2022). For the wider study: The cohort had about a dozen relapsed/refractory and 15 treatment-naive patients; 17 to 18 were IGHV unmutated. Partial responses were observed in approximately 24 patients and complete responses in 2; after a median follow-up of roughly 62 months, remission was maintained in 14 patients and progression was observed in around twelve. Samples at response were collected after a median of around twelve months of treatment, with a range of about 6 to 36 months. An average of around 250,000 productive templates and roughly 94,000 productive rearrangements was obtained per sample. Longitudinal samples were obtainable from about 30% of the roughly 90 participants in the trial. Cryopreserved peripheral blood mononuclear cells were obtained before treatment, at response, and at either sustained remission or disease progression. All remission and progressive disease samples were collected while patients were still receiving ibrutinib.

Overall study outcomes, separate from this receptor: At baseline, clonality was higher than in age-matched healthy donors and showed a strong correlation with circulating CD8+ T-cell counts. Lymph node repertoires were not examined, and the timing of sampling was not matched between patients in sustained remission and those whose disease progressed. Clonality increased at ibrutinib response, stayed stable in sustained remission, and fell back toward baseline at progression. Public clonotypes were found to be uncommon and were observed to contract or remain stable during treatment; the increase in clonality was shown to reflect expansion of private clonotypes at ibrutinib response.

V and J are truncated by 4 bases and 8 bases respectively, leaving an intervening sequence of 18 bases. The germline V gene supplies CDR1 MGHRA and CDR2 YSYEKL. The CDR3, from cysteine to phenylalanine, totals 15 residues. The only DNA kept is the CDR3, 45 bases in frame from the first base. This sample's time point label indicates: approximately twelve months on ibrutinib. For TCR beta library preparation, 1.5 to 2.5 micrograms of genomic DNA was extracted from cryopreserved PBMCs. Longitudinal blood samples from CLL patients on ibrutinib monotherapy underwent high-throughput TCR beta sequencing. Patients were enrolled in a phase 2 open-label single-center ibrutinib monotherapy trial. Each clonotype received, on average, around 10x coverage in deep resolution sequencing performed on a MiSeq, where the target depth lay between 1 in 1 million and 1 in 200,000 T cells. The immunoSEQ hsTCRB Kit was used to generate the TCR beta libraries. As for how the authors treated the data: ImmunoSEQ Data Assistant and ImmunoSEQ Analyzer were used for data analysis, and V, D and J genes were assigned according to IMGT definitions. Clonality, with values ranging from 0 to 1, was calculated as one minus the normalized Shannon entropy of productive rearrangement frequencies. Only overrepresented clonotypes making up at least 0.05% of each patient's repertoire were included in the public clonotype analysis. About a dozen age-matched healthy donor repertoires from immuneACCESS served as clonality controls. The clones in this table, taken by TCRdb from immuneACCESS, are in-frame only. Not every clone is retained; where verified, under half of the shortfall comes from an unresolved V gene, and the cause of the rest is unknown. The V and J calls and clone size come from that table; D and trimming were worked out from the DNA. The sample yields 130,000 to 150,000 clones; roughly three quarters were counted once. The leading ten clones occupy 9.5% to 15% of the sample.

The rearranged segments are TRBV4-1 and TRBJ2-1, and perhaps TRBD2 as D gene, on 7 matching bases. The TCR was taken from a human donor with chronic lymphocytic leukemia. The sequencing here drew on PBMCs, taken after 12 months of ibrutinib treatment. The CDR3: CASSPGPGGVDEQFF. The sequenced DNA is TGCGCCAGCAGCCCAGGGCCGGGGGGCGTGGATGAGCAGTTCTTC.